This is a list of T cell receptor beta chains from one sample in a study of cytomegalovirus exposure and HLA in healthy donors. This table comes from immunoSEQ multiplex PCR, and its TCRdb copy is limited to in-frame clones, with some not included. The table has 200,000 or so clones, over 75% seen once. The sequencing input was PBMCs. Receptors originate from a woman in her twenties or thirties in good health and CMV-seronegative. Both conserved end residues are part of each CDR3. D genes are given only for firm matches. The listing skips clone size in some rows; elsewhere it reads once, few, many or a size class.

CASSQDPGGSGGGQQYF | TGTGCCAGCAGTCAAGATCCGGGGGGTAGCGGGGGTGGCCAGCAGTACTTC | TRBD2 | TRBJ2-7 | TRBV4-2 | few
CASSLGSSQQPQHF | TGTGCCAGCAGCTTGGGGAGTTCTCAACAGCCCCAGCATTTT | NA | TRBJ1-5 | TRBV5-6 | NA
CASSTGDLRSYEQYF | TGTGCCAGCAGTACAGGGGACCTACGATCCTACGAGCAGTACTTC | TRBD1 | TRBJ2-7 | TRBV6-1 | once
CASSPLPGQGEGSPLHF | TGTGCCAGCTCACCTCTACCCGGACAGGGGGAAGGTTCACCCCTCCACTTT | TRBD1 | TRBJ1-6 | TRBV18 | few
CAWSVLTTSSPLHF | TGTGCCTGGAGTGTCTTGACAACCTCCTCACCCCTCCACTTT | NA | TRBJ1-6 | TRBV30 | NA
CASSSTGLNTEAFF | TGTGCCAGCAGTTCCACAGGGTTGAACACTGAAGCTTTCTTT | NA | TRBJ1-1 | TRBV28 | once
CASSRKLTQGEQYF | TGTGCCAGCAGCCGAAAACTAACCCAGGGGGAGCAGTACTTC | NA | TRBJ2-7 | TRBV6-5 | NA
CASSWDRITGELFF | TGTGCCAGCAGCTGGGACAGAATCACCGGGGAGCTGTTTTTT | TRBD1 | TRBJ2-2 | TRBV6-5 | NA
CASSQQGGDTEAFF | TGTGCCAGTAGTCAGCAAGGGGGAGACACTGAAGCTTTCTTT | NA | TRBJ1-1 | TRBV19 | once
CASSPPGRPGPQHF | TGTGCCAGCTCACCACCGGGGCGGCCGGGGCCCCAGCATTTT | NA | TRBJ1-5 | TRBV18 | NA
CASSLASGDEKLFF | TGTGCCAGCTCACTAGCCTCAGGGGACGAAAAACTGTTTTTT | NA | TRBJ1-4 | TRBV18 | NA